This T cell receptor beta chain is from a study of neurological immune-mediated disorders. General study results and limits: Neither clinical nor MRI features were found to be associated with the multiple sclerosis repertoire cluster. Phylogenetic analysis grouped 18 of 34 multiple sclerosis patients' repertoires together, suggesting a possible repertoire signature.

Many counts were recorded for this clonotype. The antigen is unknown. The CDR3 consists of 18 residues. Germline V gene sequence: CDR1 SGHDT, CDR2 YYEEEE. Trimming cost V 1 base and J 2 bases, with 21 bases left between them. Synthesis of cDNA used 5'RACE (with 10-nucleotide random UMIs). In each sequencing run, over 160 million TCR-beta sequences were generated from 15-18 subjects. TCRdb reprocessed the 5' RACE reads via MiXCR and lists one record per CDR3 protein. The top ten clones hold 5.5% to 7.5% of a sample with around 50,000 distinct CDR3 sequences, roughly 3.8% of them seen once. The chain uses TRBV5-6 and TRBJ1-1; D might be TRBD1 (5 bases). The sample taken for sequencing was PBMCs. This sequence was found in a man in his fifties or sixties with multiple sclerosis. The CDR3 spells CASSLSGGRLNSNTEAFF. The CDR3 DNA is TGTGCCAGCAGCTTGAGCGGGGGACGCCTCAATTCAAACACTGAAGCTTTCTTT.